These 10 T cell receptor beta chains were all obtained from the same sample, sequenced in a study of cytomegalovirus exposure and HLA in healthy donors. Both 60 Vbeta primers and 13 Jbeta primers went into the PCR. Only in-frame clones appear in the TCRdb table, and some are missing; sequencing was by immunoSEQ multiplex PCR. The sample has 150,000 or so clones; under 80% are singletons. Sequenced: PBMCs. These receptors were obtained from a woman aged 25-40 years in good health and CMV-seronegative.

This clone was counted between two and nine times. This chain connects TRBV6-5 to TRBJ2-1; 7 nucleotides align to TRBD1. V trimming: 0 bases; J trimming: 10 bases; junction bases outside the gene matches: 6. This CDR3 spans 14 amino acids. The V gene's germline CDR1 is MNHEY and CDR2 SVGAGI. The CDR3 bases are TGTGCCAGCAGTTACTCGGCAGGGGGTCGGGAGCAGTTCTTC. Residues: CASSYSAGGREQFF.

V gene TRBV4-1 combines with J gene TRBJ2-7, with 9 bases aligning to TRBD1. Trimming took 3 bases from V and 3 from J; bases not matched to a gene: 9. Germline values: CDR1 MGHRA, CDR2 YSYEKL. The length of the CDR3 is 16 residues. CDR3: CASSQPGQGRVYEQYF. CDR3 DNA sequence: TGCGCCAGCAGCCAGCCCGGACAGGGGAGGGTCTACGAGCAGTACTTC.

The V call is TRBV14, the J call TRBJ1-2; no reliable D call. Germline assignment: CDR1 SGHDN and CDR2 FVKESK. There are 12 residues in the CDR3. The V end lost 6 bases, the J end lost 7 bases, and 12 bases lay between the germline ends. This CDR3 reads CASRPQGGGYTF. The CDR3 nucleotides are TGTGCCAGCAGGCCTCAAGGCGGTGGCTACACCTTC.

This clone was observed once. CDR3 in amino acids: CASSRTSGEAYEQYF. Here the CDR3 DNA reads TGTGCCAGCAGCCGGACTAGCGGGGAAGCCTACGAGCAGTACTTC. V and J are TRBV2 and TRBJ2-7; 12 positions match TRBD2. Germline V CDR1 and CDR2: SNHLY, FYNNEI. Trimming at V came to 6 bases and at J to 2 bases, leaving 5 bases not matched to a gene. The CDR3 runs 15 residues. The variable domain in full, with the rest retrieved from reference TRBV2 and TRBJ2-7, is EPEVTQTPSHQVTQMGQEVILRCVPISNHLYFYWYRQILGQKVEFLVSFYNNEISEKSEIFDDQFSVERPDGSNFTLKIRSTKLEDSAMYFCASSRTSGEAYEQYFGPGTRLTVT.

This chain joins TRBV6-1 and TRBJ1-1; D is uncertain. Germline CDR1 reads MNHNS; CDR2 reads SASEGT. V was cut by 3 bases and J by 2 bases, with 7 bases left in between. This CDR3 comprises 13 residues. The CDR3 reads CASSDQANTEAFF. CDR3 bases: TGTGCCAGCAGTGACCAGGCTAACACTGAAGCTTTCTTT.

This clone was recorded a few times. The rearrangement joins TRBV6-5 to TRBJ2-1, with 7 nucleotides matching TRBD1. The CDR3 runs to 15 residues. The V segment lost 6 bases and the J segment 2 bases; nucleotides outside the gene matches: 7. CDR1 is MNHEY and CDR2 is SVGAGI in the germline V gene. CDR3 loop: CASRPRQGTYNEQFF. CDR3 bases: TGTGCCAGCAGACCGCGACAGGGAACCTACAATGAGCAGTTCTTC.

The CDR3 coding sequence is TGCGCCAGCGGTGGGGGTTTAGGGGGGGCCGACACTGAAGCTTTCTTT. This sequence encodes CASGGGLGGADTEAFF. The chain recombines TRBV5-1 with TRBJ1-1; tentatively, D is TRBD1 (6 bases). Per germline, CDR1 SGHRS and CDR2 YFSETQ. V was shortened by 7 bases and J by 3 bases, with 22 bases between the two germline ends. The CDR3 has 16 residues.

The V gene is TRBV4-2, the J gene TRBJ1-1; 7 bases are shared with TRBD1. This CDR3 has 15 amino acids. CDR1 is LGHNA, CDR2 YNFKEQ, per germline. With V trimmed by 4 bases and J by 2 bases, 7 bases remained unmatched. The CDR3 DNA is TGTGCCAGCAGCCTAAACAGGGGTCCTAACACTGAAGCTTTCTTT. Translating gives CASSLNRGPNTEAFF.

This clone has more than one count but fewer than ten. The rearrangement links TRBV28 to TRBJ1-4; no definite D call. The length of the CDR3 is 16 residues. Deletions cut 3 bases from V and 0 bases from J, with 11 bases between. Germline V gene data show CDR1 as MDHEN and CDR2 as SYDVKM. The CDR3 is CASSLGTFATNEKLFF. The DNA for the CDR3 is TGTGCCAGCAGTTTGGGCACTTTTGCAACTAATGAAAAACTGTTTTTT.

This clone was seen only a few times. The chain has TRBV25-1 and TRBJ1-1; 7 nucleotides match TRBD1. The CDR3 is 14 amino acids. The junction had 5 bases not matched to a gene; V was cut back by 6 bases and J by 1 base. Per the germline V gene, CDR1 is MGHDK and CDR2 is SYGVNS. The CDR3 sequence: CASSLTGANTEAFF. DNA for the CDR3: TGTGCCAGCAGCCTAACAGGGGCGAACACTGAAGCTTTCTTT.